The clone carrying this T cell receptor (beta chain) was seen a few times. The data are from a study of T-cell reconstitution after alpha-beta-depleted transplantation in children. Library preparation (for TCRbeta) was performed with unique molecular identifiers. TCRdb analysed the PCR reads with MiXCR anew, one entry per CDR3 protein. Here the sample spans a few hundred thousand distinct CDR3 sequences, under 15% being singletons. V was clipped by 6 bases and J by 0 bases, with 13 bases between them. The V gene's germline CDR1 is SQVTM and CDR2 ANQGSEA. The CDR3 totals 14 residues. The source of this sequence is a human donor who donated a stem cell graft to a child with combined immunodeficiency. The sample was PBMCs from the stem cell graft donor, taken from the stem cell graft. The chain combines TRBV29-1 with TRBJ2-3; a possible D gene is TRBD2 (6 bases). This CDR3 is CSVRGSPSTDTQYF. In DNA, the CDR3 is TGCAGCGTGCGGGGTTCGCCTAGCACAGATACGCAGTATTTT.